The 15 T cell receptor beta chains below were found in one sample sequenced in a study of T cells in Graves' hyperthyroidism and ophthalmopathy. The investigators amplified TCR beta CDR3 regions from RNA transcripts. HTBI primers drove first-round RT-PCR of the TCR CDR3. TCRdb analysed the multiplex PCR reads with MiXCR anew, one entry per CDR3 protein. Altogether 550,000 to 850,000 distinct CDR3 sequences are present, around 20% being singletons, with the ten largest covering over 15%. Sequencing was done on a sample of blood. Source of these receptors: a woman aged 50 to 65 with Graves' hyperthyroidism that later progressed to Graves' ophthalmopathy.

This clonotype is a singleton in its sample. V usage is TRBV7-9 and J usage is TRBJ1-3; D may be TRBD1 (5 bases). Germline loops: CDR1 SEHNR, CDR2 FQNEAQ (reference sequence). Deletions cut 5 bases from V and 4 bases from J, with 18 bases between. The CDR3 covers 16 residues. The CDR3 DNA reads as TGTGCCAGCAGCACCGGACATCAGGGCGGGGGAAACACCATATATTTT. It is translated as CASSTGHQGGGNTIYF.

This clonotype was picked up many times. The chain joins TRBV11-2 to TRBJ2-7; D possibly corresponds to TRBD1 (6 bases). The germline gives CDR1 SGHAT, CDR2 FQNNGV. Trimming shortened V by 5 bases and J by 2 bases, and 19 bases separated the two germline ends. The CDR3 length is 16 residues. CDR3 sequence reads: CASSPHGAGQPYEQYF. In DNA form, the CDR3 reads TGTGCCAGCAGCCCCCACGGGGCCGGACAGCCCTACGAGCAGTACTTC.

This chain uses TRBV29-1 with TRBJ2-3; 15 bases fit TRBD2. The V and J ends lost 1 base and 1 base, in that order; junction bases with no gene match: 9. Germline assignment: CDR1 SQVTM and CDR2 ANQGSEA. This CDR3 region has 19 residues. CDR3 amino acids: CSVEVLGLAGGPGTDTQYF. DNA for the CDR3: TGCAGCGTTGAAGTTCTTGGACTAGCGGGGGGGCCCGGCACAGATACGCAGTATTTT.

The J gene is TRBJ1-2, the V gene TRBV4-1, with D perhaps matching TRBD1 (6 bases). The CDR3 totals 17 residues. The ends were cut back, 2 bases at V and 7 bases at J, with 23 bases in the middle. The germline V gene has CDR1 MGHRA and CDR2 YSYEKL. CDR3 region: CASSQPPPRGRGRGYTF. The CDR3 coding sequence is TGCGCCAGCAGCCAACCGCCCCCCAGGGGTCGGGGTCGTGGCTACACCTTC.

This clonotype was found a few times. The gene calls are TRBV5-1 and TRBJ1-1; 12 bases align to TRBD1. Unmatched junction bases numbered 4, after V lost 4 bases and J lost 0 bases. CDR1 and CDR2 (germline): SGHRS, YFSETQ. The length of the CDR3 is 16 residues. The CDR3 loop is CASSPGQGAMNTEAFF. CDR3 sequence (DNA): TGCGCCAGCAGCCCGGGACAGGGGGCGATGAACACTGAAGCTTTCTTT.

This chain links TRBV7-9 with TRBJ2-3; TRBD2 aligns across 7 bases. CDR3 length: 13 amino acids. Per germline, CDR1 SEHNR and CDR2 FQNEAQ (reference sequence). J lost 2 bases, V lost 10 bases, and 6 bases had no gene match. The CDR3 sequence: CATLGRDTDTQYF. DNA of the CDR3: TGTGCCACCTTGGGGAGGGACACAGATACGCAGTATTTT.

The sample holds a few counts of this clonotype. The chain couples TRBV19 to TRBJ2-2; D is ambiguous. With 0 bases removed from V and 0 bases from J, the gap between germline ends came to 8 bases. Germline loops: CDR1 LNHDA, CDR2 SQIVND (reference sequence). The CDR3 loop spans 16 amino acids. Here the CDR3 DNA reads TGTGCCAGTAGTATAGAAACGGTGACGAACACCGGGGAGCTGTTTTTT. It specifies CASSIETVTNTGELFF.

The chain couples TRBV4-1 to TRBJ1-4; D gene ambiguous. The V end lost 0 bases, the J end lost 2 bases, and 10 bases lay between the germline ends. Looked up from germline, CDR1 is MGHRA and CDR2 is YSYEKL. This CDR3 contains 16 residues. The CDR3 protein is CASSQDGGGTNEKLFF. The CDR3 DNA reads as TGCGCCAGCAGCCAAGATGGTGGAGGTACTAATGAAAAACTGTTTTTT.

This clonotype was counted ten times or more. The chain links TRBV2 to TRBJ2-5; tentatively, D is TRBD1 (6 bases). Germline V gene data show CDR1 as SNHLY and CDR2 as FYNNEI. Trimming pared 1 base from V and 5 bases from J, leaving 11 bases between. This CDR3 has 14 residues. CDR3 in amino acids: CASSEEAGEETQYF. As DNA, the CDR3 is TGTGCCAGCAGTGAAGAGGCAGGGGAGGAGACCCAGTACTTC.

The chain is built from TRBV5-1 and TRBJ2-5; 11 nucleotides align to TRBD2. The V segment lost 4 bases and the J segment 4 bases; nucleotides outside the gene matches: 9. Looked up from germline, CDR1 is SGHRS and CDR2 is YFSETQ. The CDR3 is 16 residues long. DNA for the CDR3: TGCGCCAGCAGCGACACCCTAGCGGGGGGAGGAGAGACCCAGTACTTC. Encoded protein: CASSDTLAGGGETQYF.

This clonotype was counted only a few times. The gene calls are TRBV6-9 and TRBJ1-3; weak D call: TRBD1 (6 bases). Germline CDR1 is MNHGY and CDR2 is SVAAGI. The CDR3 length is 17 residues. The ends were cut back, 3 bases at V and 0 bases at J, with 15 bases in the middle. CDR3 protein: CASSYHDGGPSGNTIYF. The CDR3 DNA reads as TGTGCCAGCAGTTACCACGATGGGGGGCCCTCTGGAAACACCATATATTTT.

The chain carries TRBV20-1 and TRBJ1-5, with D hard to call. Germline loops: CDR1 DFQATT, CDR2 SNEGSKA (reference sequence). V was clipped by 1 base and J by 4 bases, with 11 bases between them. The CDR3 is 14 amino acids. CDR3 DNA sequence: TGCAGTGCTAGAGCTGCTCTGGGGAATCAGCCCCAGCATTTT. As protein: CSARAALGNQPQHF.

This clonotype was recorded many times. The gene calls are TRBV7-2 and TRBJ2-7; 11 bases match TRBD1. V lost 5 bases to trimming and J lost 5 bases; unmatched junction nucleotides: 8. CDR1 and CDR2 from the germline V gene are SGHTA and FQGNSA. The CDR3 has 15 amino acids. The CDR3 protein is CASSSAGQGADEQYF. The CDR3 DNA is TGTGCCAGCAGCAGTGCCGGACAGGGGGCAGACGAGCAGTACTTC.

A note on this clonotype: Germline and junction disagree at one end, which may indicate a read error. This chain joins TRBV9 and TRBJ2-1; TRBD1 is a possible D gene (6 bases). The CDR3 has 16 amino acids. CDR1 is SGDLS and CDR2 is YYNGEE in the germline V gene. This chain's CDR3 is CASSVGGLSSYNEQSF. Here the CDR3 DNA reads TGTGCCAGCAGCGTAGGGGGGCTCAGCTCCTACAATGAGCAGTCCTTC. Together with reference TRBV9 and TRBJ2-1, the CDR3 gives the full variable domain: DSGVTQTPKHLITATGQRVTLRCSPRSGDLSVYWYQQSLDQGLQFLIQYYNGEERAKGNILERFSAQQFPDLHSELNLSSLELGDSALYFCASSVGGLSSYNEQSFGPGTRLTVL.

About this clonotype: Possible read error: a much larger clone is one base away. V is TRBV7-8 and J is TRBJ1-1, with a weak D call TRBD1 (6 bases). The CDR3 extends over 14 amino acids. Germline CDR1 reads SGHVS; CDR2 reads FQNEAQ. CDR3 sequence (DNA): TGTGGCAGCAGCTTAGAACAGGGAGTCACTGAAGCTTTCTTT. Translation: CGSSLEQGVTEAFF.